Each of the 9 T cell receptor beta chains below was sequenced from the same sample in a study of identical twins. MiXCR, run by TCRdb on the 5' RACE reads, gives a single entry per CDR3 protein. The sample has roughly 1.6 million distinct CDR3 sequences; less than 35% are singletons. Sequenced: cord blood. The receptors were gathered from a newborn girl in good health.

The chain uses TRBV20-1 and TRBJ2-7, with D unresolved. The V end was cut by 2 bases, the J end by 1 base, with 12 bases between. The germline CDR1 and CDR2 sequences are DFQATT and SNEGSKA (reference sequence). This CDR3 has 14 amino acids. Here the CDR3 DNA reads TGCAGTGCTAGAAGTGTCTTAGGATCCTACGAGCAGTACTTC. This sequence encodes CSARSVLGSYEQYF.

The table lists this clonotype with a few counts. V and J are TRBV5-1 and TRBJ2-5, with no clear D. The CDR3 runs 15 residues. The V end lost 2 bases, the J end lost 1 base, and 12 bases lay between the germline ends. Looked up from germline, CDR1 is SGHRS and CDR2 is YFSETQ. CDR3 nucleotides: TGCGCCAGCAGCTTTATAGGACGCTTCCAAGAGACCCAGTACTTC. Its translation: CASSFIGRFQETQYF.

A single count supports this clonotype. The J gene is TRBJ2-3, the V gene TRBV4-2; 11 bases are a match to TRBD2. The V segment lost 4 bases and the J segment 4 bases; nucleotides outside the gene matches: 7. This CDR3 has 16 residues. Germline lookup yields CDR1 LGHNA and CDR2 YNFKEQ. CDR3 DNA: TGTGCCAGCAGCCGCCAAGGACTAGCGGGTTCAGATACGCAGTATTTT. Amino acid sequence: CASSRQGLAGSDTQYF.

This clonotype has a handful of counts. The chain couples TRBV13 to TRBJ2-7; 11 bases line up with TRBD2. J was trimmed by 2 bases and V by 3 bases; bases with no gene match: 6. Germline V gene data show CDR1 as PRHDT and CDR2 as FYEKMQ (reference sequence). CDR3 length equals 16 residues. CDR3 sequence (DNA): TGTGCCAGCAGCTTTCGGAGTAGCGGGGGGGCCTACGAGCAGTACTTC. Protein sequence: CASSFRSSGGAYEQYF.

The chain recombines TRBV4-1 with TRBJ2-1; 9 nucleotides match TRBD2. CDR3 size: 15 residues. CDR1 and CDR2 (germline): MGHRA, YSYEKL. The V segment lost 4 bases and the J segment 5 bases; nucleotides outside the gene matches: 6. The CDR3 here is CASSRSGSANNEQFF. The DNA for the CDR3 is TGCGCCAGCAGCCGTAGCGGGAGTGCGAACAATGAGCAGTTCTTC.

The chain combines TRBV10-1 with TRBJ2-1; TRBD2 matches 14 bases. CDR1 and CDR2 from the germline V gene are WNHNN and SYGVQD (reference sequence). The CDR3 consists of 18 residues. With V trimmed by 1 base and J by 1 base, 3 bases remained unmatched. The DNA for the CDR3 is TGCGCCAGCAGTGAGTGGGGGACTAGCGGGGGTTCCTACAATGAGCAGTTCTTC. Translated: CASSEWGTSGGSYNEQFF.

V and J are TRBV18 and TRBJ1-4; D gene unclear. Trimming shortened V by 3 bases and J by 8 bases, and 10 bases separated the two germline ends. The germline V gene encodes CDR1 KGHSH and CDR2 LQKENI. This CDR3 is 13 amino acids long. CDR3 coding DNA: TGTGCCAGCTCACCGGGGTTCGGGGAAAAACTGTTTTTT. Its protein is CASSPGFGEKLFF.

The J gene is TRBJ2-7, the V gene TRBV27, with 7 positions matching TRBD1. Germline V CDR1 and CDR2: MNHEY, SMNVEV (reference sequence). CDR3 length: 15 amino acids. The V gene end was trimmed by 6 bases and the J gene end by 0 bases; junction bases not matched to a gene: 8. CDR3 sequence reads: CASRPGQVASYEQYF. In nucleotides, the CDR3 is TGTGCCAGCAGACCTGGACAGGTTGCCTCCTACGAGCAGTACTTC.

The rearrangement uses TRBV27 and TRBJ1-2; tentative D call: TRBD1 (6 bases). V lost 4 bases and J lost 2, with 11 bases in between. Germline V gene sequence: CDR1 MNHEY, CDR2 SMNVEV (reference sequence). This CDR3 is 14 amino acids long. CDR3 nucleotide sequence: TGTGCCAGCAGTTCCGGGACATTCAACTATGGCTACACCTTC. Amino acid sequence: CASSSGTFNYGYTF.